The T cell receptor beta chain described here comes from a study of blood T cell repertoires in COVID-19. V dropped 6 bases and J dropped 2 bases, with 11 bases sitting between them. The CDR3 is made up of 14 amino acids. Germline CDR1 and CDR2: MDHEN and SYDVKM. Using immunoSEQ multiplex PCR, the repertoire was profiled, and TCRdb retains in-frame clones only, with some absent. The table lists hundreds of thousands of clones, around 85% of them singletons. As to this clone: The identical CDR3 is also encoded by other nucleotide sequences in the sample.

The V and J genes are TRBV28 and TRBJ1-3; D perhaps matches TRBD1 (6 bases). The sample was PBMCs or T cells enriched from blood (not recorded which). The clonotype comes from a woman aged 40 to 50 who had recovered from COVID-19. The CDR3 nucleotides read TGTGCCAGCAGCTCCCCAGGGGCTGGAAACACCATATATTTT. Translated: CASSSPGAGNTIYF.